What follows describes a single TCR beta chain. This sample is part of a study of blood T cells in healthy people across ages. A second roughly 7 to 12 cycle PCR used barcoded and J-beta primers. TCRdb re-analysed the 5' RACE reads in MiXCR, keeping a single row per CDR3 protein. The table includes about 1,500,000 distinct CDR3 sequences, around 42% detected once. The V gene lost 0 bases and the J gene lost 2 bases, with 14 bases spanning the gap. Germline values: CDR1 MGHRA, CDR2 YSYEKL. The length of the CDR3 is 17 residues. The chain carries TRBV4-1 and TRBJ2-1; no clear D. Sequenced: blood. The receptor was isolated from a woman between 18 and 29 years old in good health. CDR3 residues: CASSQEIVHPTYNEQFF. In nucleotides, the CDR3 is TGCGCCAGCAGCCAAGAGATTGTACACCCAACCTACAATGAGCAGTTCTTC.